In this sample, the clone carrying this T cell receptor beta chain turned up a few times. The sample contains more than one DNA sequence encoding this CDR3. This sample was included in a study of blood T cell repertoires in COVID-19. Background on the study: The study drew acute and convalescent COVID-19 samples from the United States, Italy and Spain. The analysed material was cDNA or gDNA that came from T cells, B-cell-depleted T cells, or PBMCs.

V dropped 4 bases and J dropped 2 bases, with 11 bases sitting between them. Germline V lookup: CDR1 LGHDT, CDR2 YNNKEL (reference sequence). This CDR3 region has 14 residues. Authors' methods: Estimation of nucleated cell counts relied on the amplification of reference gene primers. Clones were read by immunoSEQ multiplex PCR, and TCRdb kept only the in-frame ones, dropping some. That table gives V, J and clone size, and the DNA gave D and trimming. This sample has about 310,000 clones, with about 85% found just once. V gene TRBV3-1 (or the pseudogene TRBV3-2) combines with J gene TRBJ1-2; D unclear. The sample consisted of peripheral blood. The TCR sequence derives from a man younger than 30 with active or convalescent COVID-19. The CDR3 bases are TGTGCCAGCAGCCCCTTAGGAGGGAACTATGGCTACACCTTC. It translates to CASSPLGGNYGYTF.